These 27 T cell receptor beta chains were all obtained from the same sample, sequenced in a study of blood T cell repertoires in COVID-19 (dated by TCRdb to about 2020). Libraries were made using the immunoSEQ multiplex PCR assay. As stored in TCRdb, this immuneACCESS dataset retains in-frame rearrangements with V and J assigned. A fraction of the clones does not appear; measured against another copy, unresolved V genes explain less than half of the discrepancy, and the remainder lacks a known reason. The table for this sample lists around 150,000 clones; around 73% of them were counted only once. Roughly 9.7% of the sample is held by the ten biggest clonotypes. The source material was peripheral blood. The origin of the receptors is a man aged 55-75 years who had recovered from COVID-19.

This chain uses TRBV11-2 with TRBJ2-7, with 10 bases lining up with TRBD2. Trimming cost V 1 base and J 5 bases; bases outside gene matches: 8. Germline CDR1 and CDR2: SGHAT and FQNNGV. The CDR3 has 16 amino acids. The CDR3 spells CASSLAASGSYHEQYF. In nucleotides, the CDR3 is TGTGCCAGCAGCTTAGCGGCTAGCGGGAGTTACCACGAGCAGTACTTC.

The CDR3 here is CASSVDAATDTQYF. The CDR3 DNA follows: TGTGCCAGCAGCGTCGACGCGGCGACAGATACGCAGTATTTT. This sequence joins TRBV11-3 and TRBJ2-3; no reliable D call. In germline, CDR1 is SGHNT, CDR2 YENEEA. CDR3 length: 14 amino acids. Trimming took 5 bases from V and 3 from J, leaving 12 bases between them.

V gene TRBV3-1 (or the pseudogene TRBV3-2) combines with J gene TRBJ1-4; D perhaps matches TRBD1 (5 bases). Germline V gives CDR1 LGHDT, CDR2 YNNKEL (reference sequence). Trimming removed 1 base from V and 14 bases from J, with 14 bases in between. CDR3 length equals 13 residues. The CDR3 loop reads CASSQGGGTGLFF. CDR3 nucleotide sequence: TGTGCCAGCAGCCAAGGAGGCGGGACGGGGCTGTTTTTT.

The chain carries TRBV7-2 and TRBJ2-3, with 9 bases that match TRBD2. The J segment lost 0 bases and the V segment lost 5 bases, leaving 3 bases of the junction unmatched. This CDR3 has 15 residues. The germline V gene has CDR1 SGHTA and CDR2 FQGNSA. The CDR3, as DNA: TGTGCCAGCAGCCCAGGACTAGCGAGCACAGATACGCAGTATTTT. Translation: CASSPGLASTDTQYF.

This CDR3 is CASSVAESGGLSGNTIYF. In DNA form, the CDR3 reads TGTGCCAGCAGCGTAGCTGAGTCAGGGGGTCTCTCTGGAAACACCATATATTTT. The V gene is TRBV9, the J gene TRBJ1-3; 7 positions agree with TRBD1. There are 18 residues in the CDR3. The germline CDR1 and CDR2 sequences are SGDLS and YYNGEE. Germline trimming cut 0 bases from V and 0 bases from J; bases unmatched to any gene: 9.

V and J are TRBV4-3 and TRBJ1-2; no clear D. The CDR3 extends over 14 amino acids. The ends were cut back, 5 bases at V and 4 bases at J, with 14 bases in the middle. Germline-derived CDR1 and CDR2 are LGHNA and YSLEER. The CDR3 sequence is CASSNRGSSYGYTF. In nucleotides, the CDR3 is TGCGCCAGCAGCAACCGCGGGTCCAGCTATGGCTACACCTTC.

The chain uses TRBV4-1 and TRBJ1-1; D possibly corresponds to TRBD1 (5 bases). This CDR3 has 16 residues. V gave up 2 bases and J gave up 2 bases, with 15 bases separating them. The germline V gene encodes CDR1 MGHRA and CDR2 YSYEKL. As DNA, the CDR3 is TGCGCCAGCAGCCAATCTAGGGACTTCTCTAACACTGAAGCTTTCTTT. This gives the protein CASSQSRDFSNTEAFF.

The V and J genes are TRBV6-6 and TRBJ2-1; TRBD1 matches 9 bases. V was clipped by 7 bases and J by 8 bases; unmatched bases: 12. The CDR3 extends over 15 amino acids. The germline gives CDR1 MNHNY, CDR2 SVGAGI (reference sequence). This CDR3 reads CASTLIGTGWDEQFF. CDR3 nucleotide sequence: TGTGCCAGCACCCTAATAGGGACAGGGTGGGATGAGCAGTTCTTC.

V and J are TRBV19 and TRBJ1-5; 7 bases line up with TRBD1. V lost 3 bases and J lost 7; bases outside the gene matches: 18. CDR3 length: 18 residues. Germline V gene data show CDR1 as LNHDA and CDR2 as SQIVND (reference sequence). For the CDR3, the DNA is TGTGCCAGTAGTATTGGAGTAGCAGGGGGTGGATTTAGCCAGCCCCAGCATTTT. Amino acids: CASSIGVAGGGFSQPQHF.

The rearrangement links TRBV7-9 to TRBJ2-7; 7 nucleotides match TRBD1. J was trimmed by 6 bases and V by 1 base; bases with no gene match: 3. The CDR3 runs 13 residues. CDR1 and CDR2 from the germline V gene are SEHNR and FQNEAQ (reference sequence). The CDR3 protein is CASSLVGQAEQYF. The CDR3 coding sequence is TGTGCCAGCAGCTTAGTAGGACAGGCCGAGCAGTACTTC.

The V call is TRBV6-5, the J call TRBJ2-1, with D perhaps TRBD2 (6 bases). Trimming pared 7 bases from V and 8 bases from J, leaving 15 bases between. The CDR3 is 13 amino acids. Per germline, CDR1 MNHEY and CDR2 SVGAGI. The CDR3 reads CASKEGNGDEQFF. CDR3 sequence (DNA): TGTGCCAGCAAGGAGGGGAATGGGGATGAGCAGTTCTTC.

V and J are TRBV4-3 and TRBJ2-1, with a possible D match to TRBD2 (6 bases). V was cut by 2 bases and J by 6 bases, with 8 bases left in between. The CDR3 is made up of 13 amino acids. CDR1 and CDR2 from the germline V gene are LGHNA and YSLEER. The chain's CDR3 is CASSQKTSNEQFF. DNA of the CDR3: TGCGCCAGCAGCCAAAAGACTAGCAATGAGCAGTTCTTC.

The chain has TRBV11-3 and TRBJ2-1; possible D gene TRBD2, 5 bases. The CDR3 sequence is 13 residues long. V was trimmed by 0 bases and J by 9 bases, leaving 9 bases between them. From germline, CDR1 is SGHNT and CDR2 YENEEA. The CDR3 reads CASSLDDYGEQFF. The CDR3 DNA is TGTGCCAGCAGCTTAGATGACTACGGTGAGCAGTTCTTC.

The chain is built from TRBV19 and TRBJ2-5; possible D gene TRBD1, 6 bases. Trimming removed 6 bases at V and 5 bases at J, with 10 bases between. Per germline, CDR1 LNHDA and CDR2 SQIVND (reference sequence). This CDR3 has 12 residues. This CDR3 reads CASRQGMETQYF. The CDR3 DNA reads as TGTGCCAGTAGGCAGGGGATGGAGACCCAGTACTTC. Combining the CDR3 with reference TRBV19 and TRBJ2-5 gives the whole variable domain DGGITQSPKYLFRKEGQNVTLSCEQNLNHDAMYWYRQDPGQGLRLIYYSQIVNDFQKGDIAEGYSVSREKKESFPLTVTSAQKNPTAFYLCASRQGMETQYFGPGTRLLVL.

The chain uses TRBV6-2 or TRBV6-3 and TRBJ2-3; 7 bases align to TRBD2. After removal of 1 base from V and 2 bases from J, the junction contained 12 bases not matched to a gene. The germline V gene has CDR1 MNHEY and CDR2 SVGEGT. This CDR3 comprises 18 residues. CDR3 loop: CASSYFPVGAGPTDTQYF. CDR3 bases: TGTGCCAGCAGTTACTTCCCCGTGGGAGCGGGGCCCACAGATACGCAGTATTTT.

The chain carries TRBV5-6 and TRBJ1-5; possible D gene TRBD1, 5 bases. The CDR3 is 14 residues long. The germline CDR1 and CDR2 sequences are SGHDT and YYEEEE. V lost 3 bases to trimming and J lost 3 bases, with 10 bases between them. The CDR3 DNA sequence: TGTGCCAGCAGCTACGGCAGGGCCAATCAGCCCCAGCATTTT. Encoded protein: CASSYGRANQPQHF.

The chain joins TRBV6-2 or TRBV6-3 to TRBJ1-5; D is unclear. Germline-derived CDR1 and CDR2 are MNHEY and SVGEGT. Trimming left V 6 bases short and J 7 bases short, with 19 bases between. This CDR3 region has 15 residues. CDR3 in amino acids: CASSPVDEDWQPQHF. The CDR3 coding sequence is TGTGCCAGCAGCCCAGTGGATGAGGATTGGCAGCCCCAGCATTTT.

The V gene is TRBV7-3, the J gene TRBJ2-5, with 9 positions matching TRBD2. CDR1 SGHTA and CDR2 FQGTGA come from the germline V gene. The trim removed 4 bases at V and 5 bases at J, leaving 8 bases unmatched. The CDR3 has 15 residues. The CDR3: CASSSLAGGPETQYF. The DNA for the CDR3 is TGTGCCAGCAGCTCATTGGCGGGAGGGCCGGAGACCCAGTACTTC.

The chain carries TRBV3-1 (or the pseudogene TRBV3-2) and TRBJ2-5, with TRBD2 as a possible D gene (7 bases). The V end was cut by 0 bases, the J end by 5 bases, with 19 bases between. Germline V gene sequence: CDR1 LGHDT, CDR2 YNNKEL (reference sequence). The CDR3 runs to 17 residues. The CDR3 DNA sequence: TGTGCCAGCAGCCAAGATAGGGCCCGGGGGGCTAGGGAGACCCAGTACTTC. Translating gives CASSQDRARGARETQYF.

The chain joins TRBV7-9 to TRBJ2-1; maybe TRBD2 (6 bases). Trimming shortened V by 1 base and J by 12 bases, and 10 bases separated the two germline ends. The CDR3 totals 12 residues. Per germline, CDR1 SEHNR and CDR2 FQNEAQ (reference sequence). This CDR3 is CASSLGGTWQFF. In nucleotides, the CDR3 is TGTGCCAGCAGCTTAGGAGGGACTTGGCAGTTCTTC.

This clone was counted only a few times. V and J are TRBV3-1 (or the pseudogene TRBV3-2) and TRBJ1-4; the D gene is possibly TRBD1 (5 bases). V was clipped by 2 bases and J by 7 bases, with 11 bases between them. In germline, CDR1 is LGHDT, CDR2 YNNKEL (reference sequence). The CDR3 extends over 14 amino acids. The CDR3 DNA sequence: TGTGCCAGCAGCCAACAGGGAACAGGTGAAAAACTGTTTTTT. As protein: CASSQQGTGEKLFF.

This clone has only a few counts. V gene TRBV2 combines with J gene TRBJ1-1, with D unresolved. Between the trimmed V and J ends, which lost 6 bases and 4 bases, there was a span of 12 bases. This CDR3 spans 13 amino acids. Germline V lookup: CDR1 SNHLY, CDR2 FYNNEI. This chain's CDR3 is CASSRGVGTEAFF. The CDR3 nucleotides are TGTGCCAGCAGCCGCGGTGTAGGCACTGAAGCTTTCTTT. Drawing the rest from reference TRBV2 and TRBJ1-1, the complete variable domain is EPEVTQTPSHQVTQMGQEVILRCVPISNHLYFYWYRQILGQKVEFLVSFYNNEISEKSEIFDDQFSVERPDGSNFTLKIRSTKLEDSAMYFCASSRGVGTEAFFGQGTRLTVV.

The rearrangement uses TRBV29-1 and TRBJ2-6, with a possible D match to TRBD2 (7 bases). Trimming cost V 6 bases and J 2 bases, with 11 bases left between them. The CDR3 is 14 amino acids. The germline V gene has CDR1 SQVTM and CDR2 ANQGSEA. CDR3: CSVTGGPGANVLTF. The DNA of the CDR3 is TGCAGCGTCACCGGGGGGCCTGGGGCCAACGTCCTGACTTTC.

The chain uses TRBV5-6 and TRBJ1-2, with D unresolved. The germline V gene has CDR1 SGHDT and CDR2 YYEEEE. This CDR3 is 13 amino acids long. V lost 9 bases and J 4 bases, leaving 16 bases between the germline ends. CDR3 nucleotides: TGTGCCACCCGCCCCGACAACGTCTATGGCTACACCTTC. Amino acids: CATRPDNVYGYTF.

The gene calls are TRBV24-1 and TRBJ2-1; D is perhaps TRBD2 (6 bases). V was pared by 4 bases and J by 9 bases, with 18 bases between. CDR3 length equals 15 residues. Germline CDR1 is KGHDR and CDR2 is SFDVKD. The CDR3: CATSDKGRLGGEQFF. The CDR3, as DNA: TGTGCCACCAGTGACAAGGGCCGCCTCGGGGGTGAGCAGTTCTTC.

The CDR3 sequence is CASGFRLAGRYEQYF. The DNA of the CDR3 is TGTGCCAGCGGTTTCCGACTAGCGGGGAGATACGAGCAGTACTTC. This chain links TRBV7-9 with TRBJ2-7; 11 positions match TRBD2. The CDR3 is 15 residues long. The V and J ends lost 8 bases and 4 bases, in that order; junction bases with no gene match: 10. Looked up from germline, CDR1 is SEHNR and CDR2 is FQNEAQ (reference sequence).

As DNA, the CDR3 is TGTGCCACCAGTGACCCAGGGTTTTGGAGCAATCAGCCCCAGCATTTT. It translates to CATSDPGFWSNQPQHF. The chain links TRBV24-1 to TRBJ1-5; a weak D match, TRBD1 (5 bases). CDR3 length equals 16 residues. The V gene lost 4 bases and the J gene lost 1 base, with 13 bases spanning the gap. The germline V gene encodes CDR1 KGHDR and CDR2 SFDVKD.